These 28 T cell receptor beta chains were all obtained from the same sample, sequenced in a study of shared clonotypes between healthy human individuals. TCRdb keeps only in-frame clones here, not all; method: immunoSEQ multiplex PCR. The sample carries fewer than 650,000 clones, about 82% recorded once. Sequences were obtained from PBMCs. The receptor source for this set is a woman aged 40 to 49 in good health. Some clones in this sample may be carry-over from other donors' samples.

This chain links TRBV27 with TRBJ1-2; TRBD1 matches 8 bases. The CDR3 loop spans 13 amino acids. The ends lost 2 bases at V and 9 bases at J; junction bases unmatched: 5. Germline V gene data show CDR1 as MNHEY and CDR2 as SMNVEV (reference sequence). As DNA, the CDR3 is TGTGCCAGCAGTTTACCCGGACAGGGCCGCTACACCTTC. Encoded protein: CASSLPGQGRYTF.

The chain has TRBV25-1 and TRBJ2-1; D gene unclear. Per the germline V gene, CDR1 is MGHDK and CDR2 is SYGVNS. This CDR3 region has 14 residues. Trimming took off 4 bases at V and 2 bases at J, with 9 bases between the two ends. This chain's CDR3 is CASSGPTAYNEQFF. The CDR3, as DNA: TGTGCCAGCAGTGGCCCCACCGCCTACAATGAGCAGTTCTTC.

The chain combines TRBV5-1 with TRBJ2-6; 9 bases line up with TRBD1. Unmatched junction bases numbered 5, after V lost 3 bases and J lost 1 base. Germline CDR1 SGHRS, CDR2 YFSETQ. This CDR3 has 17 amino acids. The CDR3 loop reads CASSSGQGQSGANVLTF. The CDR3 DNA sequence: TGCGCCAGCAGCTCGGGACAGGGTCAATCTGGGGCCAACGTCCTGACTTTC.

Details on this clone: Just one base apart from a much larger clone, this may be a read error. This sequence joins TRBV19 and TRBJ1-2; no definite D call. The CDR3 consists of 13 residues. CDR1 is LNHDA, CDR2 SQIVND, per germline (reference sequence). CDR3 DNA: TGTGCCAGTAGTCACGGGCCGCCATATGGCTACATCTTC. Translation gives CASSHGPPYGYIF.

This chain links TRBV7-2 with TRBJ2-7; the match to TRBD2 covers 8 bases. From germline, CDR1 is SGHTA and CDR2 FQGNSA. There are 14 residues in the CDR3. V lost 5 bases, J lost 7 bases, and 10 bases stayed unmatched. CDR3: CASSPSGGPREQYF. The CDR3 DNA reads as TGTGCCAGCAGCCCTTCGGGAGGGCCAAGGGAGCAGTACTTC.

The chain links TRBV7-9 to TRBJ1-1; TRBD1 is a possible D gene (5 bases). Germline V gene data show CDR1 as SEHNR and CDR2 as FQNEAQ (reference sequence). This CDR3 comprises 14 residues. V was shortened by 2 bases and J by 0 bases, with 7 bases between the two germline ends. The CDR3 coding sequence is TGTGCCAGCAGCTTAATGGGGGTGAACACTGAAGCTTTCTTT. Translating gives CASSLMGVNTEAFF.

The CDR3 protein is CASRGGPYTEAFF. CDR3 in DNA: TGTGCCAGCAGGGGTGGGCCGTACACTGAAGCTTTCTTT. This sequence joins TRBV2 and TRBJ1-1, with unresolved D. The CDR3 consists of 13 residues. Between the trimmed V and J ends, which lost 6 bases and 3 bases, there was a span of 11 bases. Germline values: CDR1 SNHLY, CDR2 FYNNEI.

For this clone: Mismatch with germline at one junction end may stem from a read error. The chain has TRBV7-7 and TRBJ2-5; weak D call: TRBD2 (5 bases). CDR1 SSHAT and CDR2 FNYEAQ come from the germline V gene (reference sequence). The CDR3 contains 14 residues. As DNA, the CDR3 is TGTGCTAGCAGCTTAGATCCGGGAATAGAGACCCAGTACTTC. This sequence encodes CASSLDPGIETQYF.

The J gene is TRBJ2-1, the V gene TRBV18, with 10 nucleotides matching TRBD2. V gave up 0 bases and J gave up 7 bases; unmatched junction bases: 6. CDR3 length equals 16 residues. The germline gives CDR1 KGHSH, CDR2 LQKENI. CDR3 loop: CASSPPGLAGVNEQFF. As DNA, the CDR3 is TGTGCCAGCTCACCACCCGGCCTAGCGGGAGTGAATGAGCAGTTCTTC.

Regarding this clone: A far larger clone is one nucleotide away, so this likely arose from a read error. V gene TRBV11-1 combines with J gene TRBJ1-2; possible D gene TRBD1, 6 bases. V lost 5 bases and J lost 4, with 8 bases in between. The CDR3 sequence is 12 residues long. Looked up from germline, CDR1 is SGHAT and CDR2 is FQDESV (reference sequence). CDR3 sequence: CASSRGAYGYTF. CDR3 DNA sequence: TGTGCCAGCAGCCGGGGGGCCTATGGCTACACCTTC.

V usage is TRBV20-1 and J usage is TRBJ2-1; D is ambiguous. The CDR3 totals 11 residues. Germline CDR1 is DFQATT and CDR2 is SNEGSKA (reference sequence). V was clipped by 6 bases and J by 7 bases, with 10 bases between them. CDR3 residues: CSATLGNEQFF. The CDR3, as DNA: TGCAGTGCCACCCTAGGAAATGAGCAGTTCTTC.

The chain recombines TRBV5-1 with TRBJ1-2; no clear D gene. Germline lookup yields CDR1 SGHRS and CDR2 YFSETQ. V was trimmed by 0 bases and J by 1 base, leaving 16 bases between them. The CDR3 sequence is 17 residues long. CDR3: CASSLDPSRTVNYGYTF. In nucleotides, the CDR3 is TGCGCCAGCAGCTTGGACCCCTCACGGACGGTTAACTATGGCTACACCTTC.

The chain couples TRBV7-2 to TRBJ2-5; D gene ambiguous. The CDR3 has 13 amino acids. Germline V gene sequence: CDR1 SGHTA, CDR2 FQGNSA. V shed 0 bases and J shed 5 bases, with 7 bases lying between them. This CDR3 reads CASSLALGETQYF. As DNA, the CDR3 is TGTGCCAGCAGCTTAGCGCTGGGGGAGACCCAGTACTTC. Full variable domain (outside the CDR3, taken from reference TRBV7-2 and TRBJ2-5): GAGVSQSPSNKVTEKGKDVELRCDPISGHTALYWYRQSLGQGLEFLIYFQGNSAPDKSGLPSDRFSAERTGGSVSTLTIQRTQQEDSAVYLCASSLALGETQYFGPGTRLLVL.

The table lists this clone with a count of one. V usage is TRBV6-6 and J usage is TRBJ1-6, with TRBD1 as a possible D gene (5 bases). The CDR3 has 14 residues. Germline values: CDR1 MNHNY, CDR2 SVGAGI (reference sequence). V was cut by 2 bases and J by 7 bases, with 9 bases left in between. CDR3 nucleotide sequence: TGTGCCAGCAGTTACGACAGCGGGAATTCACCCCTCCACTTT. As protein: CASSYDSGNSPLHF.

The chain uses TRBV29-1 and TRBJ2-7; no firm D call. The germline V gene has CDR1 SQVTM and CDR2 ANQGSEA. CDR3 length: 13 residues. V was cut by 4 bases and J by 5 bases, with 15 bases left in between. CDR3 bases: TGCAGCGTTGTGCTAATGAAGTCAGACGAGCAGTACTTC. Its translation is CSVVLMKSDEQYF.

CDR3 in DNA: TGTGCCAGCACCAGCTCCGGGGGGTCTGGGGCCAACGTCCTGACTTTC. It is translated as CASTSSGGSGANVLTF. The chain links TRBV7-9 to TRBJ2-6, with TRBD2 matching over 7 bases. V lost 7 bases to trimming and J lost 1 base; unmatched junction nucleotides: 7. The CDR3 totals 16 residues. Germline-derived CDR1 and CDR2 are SEHNR and FQNEAQ (reference sequence).

This clone was observed a handful of times. The V call is TRBV6-5, the J call TRBJ2-7; TRBD1 is a possible D gene (6 bases). CDR3 length: 14 residues. Trimming left V 2 bases short and J 3 bases short, with 11 bases between. Germline V gene lookup returns CDR1 MNHEY and CDR2 SVGAGI. Here the CDR3 DNA reads TGTGCCAGCAGTTACGGTTCACAGGGCTACGAGCAGTACTTC. This sequence encodes CASSYGSQGYEQYF.

J is TRBJ1-4 and V is TRBV5-8; 7 nucleotides line up with TRBD1. Trimming at V came to 4 bases and at J to 4 bases, leaving 7 bases not matched to a gene. The CDR3 consists of 15 residues. CDR1 SGHTS and CDR2 YDEGEE come from the germline V gene. The CDR3 loop is CASSPGTASNEKLFF. The DNA for the CDR3 is TGTGCCAGCAGCCCGGGGACAGCGAGTAATGAAAAACTGTTTTTT. The variable domain in full, completed from reference TRBV5-8 and TRBJ1-4, reads EAGVTQSPTHLIKTRGQQATLRCSPISGHTSVYWYQQALGLGLQFLLWYDEGEERNRGNFPPRFSGRQFPNYSSELNVNALELEDSALYLCASSPGTASNEKLFFGSGTQLSVL.

V is TRBV6-5 and J is TRBJ1-3; D gene ambiguous. Germline CDR1 reads MNHEY; CDR2 reads SVGAGI. V was trimmed by 0 bases and J by 0 bases, leaving 9 bases between them. The CDR3 totals 16 residues. The CDR3 region has the DNA TGTGCCAGCAGTTACTCGCCTCTCAGCTCTGGAAACACCATATATTTT. Encoded protein: CASSYSPLSSGNTIYF.

The rearrangement links TRBV9 to TRBJ1-1; D call uncertain. The CDR3 has 13 amino acids. CDR1 is SGDLS, CDR2 YYNGEE, per germline. V was shortened by 1 base and J by 1 base, with 5 bases between the two germline ends. Here the CDR3 reads CASSVSPNTEAFF. The CDR3 DNA reads as TGTGCCAGCAGCGTATCCCCGAACACTGAAGCTTTCTTT.

The rearrangement uses TRBV27 and TRBJ2-3; 9 bases line up with TRBD2. The germline CDR1 and CDR2 sequences are MNHEY and SMNVEV (reference sequence). The CDR3 totals 14 residues. The V gene end was trimmed by 4 bases and the J gene end by 4 bases; junction bases not matched to a gene: 3. The CDR3 here is CASSSSGNADTQYF. DNA for the CDR3: TGTGCCAGCAGTTCTAGCGGGAACGCAGATACGCAGTATTTT.

The table lists this clone with many counts. The chain has TRBV5-5 and TRBJ2-7, with D uncertain. V was shortened by 4 bases and J by 5 bases, with 13 bases between the two germline ends. Germline CDR1 reads SGHKS; CDR2 reads YYEKEE (reference sequence). The CDR3 has 13 residues. CDR3 nucleotides: TGTGCCAGCAGCGCTGGACGGTCCGACGAGCAGTACTTC. This translates into CASSAGRSDEQYF.

The V gene is TRBV9, the J gene TRBJ2-7, with 7 bases that match TRBD1. Per the germline V gene, CDR1 is SGDLS and CDR2 is YYNGEE. The CDR3 is 15 amino acids. V gave up 0 bases and J gave up 6 bases; unmatched junction bases: 9. CDR3 residues: CASSVGPERGREQYF. In nucleotides, the CDR3 is TGTGCCAGCAGCGTAGGCCCGGAAAGGGGGCGCGAGCAGTACTTC.

This clone was counted a single time. V and J are TRBV6-6 and TRBJ2-3; 7 bases map to TRBD2. CDR1 MNHNY and CDR2 SVGAGI come from the germline V gene (reference sequence). This CDR3 has 15 residues. The V and J ends lost 6 bases and 0 bases, in that order; junction bases with no gene match: 6. CDR3 nucleotide sequence: TGTGCCAGCAGGAGGCGGGAGACAAGCACAGATACGCAGTATTTT. Protein: CASRRRETSTDTQYF.

In its sample, this clone was seen once. This chain connects TRBV28 to TRBJ2-1; TRBD2 aligns across 12 bases. CDR3 size: 15 residues. Germline lookup yields CDR1 MDHEN and CDR2 SYDVKM. The ends lost 7 bases at V and 6 bases at J; junction bases unmatched: 7. CDR3 bases: TGTGCCAGCACTACTAGCGGGAGGTATTCCAATGAGCAGTTCTTC. Protein: CASTTSGRYSNEQFF.

This chain connects TRBV7-3 to TRBJ2-1, with TRBD2 identical over 9 bases. Per germline, CDR1 SGHTA and CDR2 FQGTGA. The ends lost 5 bases at V and 2 bases at J; junction bases unmatched: 4. The CDR3 spans 15 residues. The CDR3 DNA sequence: TGTGCCAGCAGCATTAGCGGGAGTACCTACAATGAGCAGTTCTTC. Its protein product is CASSISGSTYNEQFF.

The chain couples TRBV2 to TRBJ2-7, with 9 bases that match TRBD1. V was pared by 6 bases and J by 4 bases, with 4 bases of the junction left unmatched. In germline, CDR1 is SNHLY, CDR2 FYNNEI. The CDR3 has 13 amino acids. The CDR3 spells CASRGTGQYEQYF. CDR3 bases: TGTGCCAGCAGGGGGACAGGGCAATACGAGCAGTACTTC.

The chain is built from TRBV18 and TRBJ1-2, with D tentatively TRBD1 (6 bases). Germline V gene lookup returns CDR1 KGHSH and CDR2 LQKENI. Trimming took off 4 bases at V and 0 bases at J, with 9 bases between the two ends. This CDR3 region has 14 residues. CDR3 amino acids: CASSQGDSNYGYTF. The CDR3 DNA reads TGTGCCAGCTCACAGGGGGACTCTAACTATGGCTACACCTTC.